These T cell receptor beta chains were read from a single sample in a study of T-cell reconstitution after alpha-beta-depleted transplantation in children. Using its own MiXCR run on the PCR reads, TCRdb lists one record per CDR3 protein. Of 500,000 to 650,000 distinct CDR3 sequences in the sample, around 13% are singletons; the top ten hold around 2%. This specimen consisted of PBMCs, mostly from graft donor cells, obtained 360 days after TCRalphabeta/CD19-depleted stem cell transplant. The source of these receptors is a male patient between 5 and 17 years old who had a stem cell transplant for acute myeloid leukemia, so the T cells may come from the graft donor. Both conserved end residues are part of each CDR3.

TRBV29-1	TRBJ1-1	CSVGRQLNTEAFF
TRBV18	TRBJ2-7	CASSPLYRTYEQYF
TRBV20-1	TRBJ2-5	CSASTRSETQYF
TRBV20-1	TRBJ2-7	CSARFPGQGFLYYEQYF
TRBV11-2	TRBJ2-3	CASSLERLAGVADTQYF
TRBV7-2	TRBJ2-2	CASSSPSGRGVGELFF
TRBV20-1	TRBJ1-4	CSAFLGGGNEKLFF
TRBV7-9	TRBJ1-5	CASSLDGVGQPQHF
TRBV5-1	TRBJ1-3	CASLLGPAGNTIYF
TRBV20-1	TRBJ2-1	CSATKWGEQFF
TRBV29-1	TRBJ1-4	CSVEVGIGEKLFF